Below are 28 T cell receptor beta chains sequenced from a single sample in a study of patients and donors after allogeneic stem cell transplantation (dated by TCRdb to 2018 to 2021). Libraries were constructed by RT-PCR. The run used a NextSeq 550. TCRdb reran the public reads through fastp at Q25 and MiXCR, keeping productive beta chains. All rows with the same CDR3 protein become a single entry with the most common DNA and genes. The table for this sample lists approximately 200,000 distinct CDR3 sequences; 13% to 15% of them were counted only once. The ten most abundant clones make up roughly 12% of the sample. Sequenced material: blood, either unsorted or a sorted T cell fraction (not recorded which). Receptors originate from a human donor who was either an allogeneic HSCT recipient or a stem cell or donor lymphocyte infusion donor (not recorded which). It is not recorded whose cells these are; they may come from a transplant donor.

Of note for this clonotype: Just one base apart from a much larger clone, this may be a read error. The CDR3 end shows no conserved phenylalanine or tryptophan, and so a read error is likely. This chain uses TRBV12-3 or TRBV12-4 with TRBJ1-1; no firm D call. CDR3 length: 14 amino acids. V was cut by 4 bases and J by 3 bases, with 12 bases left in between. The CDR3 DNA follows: TGTGCCAGCAGTTCACCGGGGTTCGACACTGAAGCTTTCGTT. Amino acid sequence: CASSSPGFDTEAFV.

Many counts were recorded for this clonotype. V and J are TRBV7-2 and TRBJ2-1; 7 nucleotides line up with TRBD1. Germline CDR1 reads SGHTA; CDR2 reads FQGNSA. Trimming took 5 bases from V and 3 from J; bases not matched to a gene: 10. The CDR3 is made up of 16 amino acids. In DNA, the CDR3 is TGTGCCAGCAGCCCCAGCGACAGGGCGGGCTACAATGAGCAGTTCTTC. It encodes CASSPSDRAGYNEQFF.

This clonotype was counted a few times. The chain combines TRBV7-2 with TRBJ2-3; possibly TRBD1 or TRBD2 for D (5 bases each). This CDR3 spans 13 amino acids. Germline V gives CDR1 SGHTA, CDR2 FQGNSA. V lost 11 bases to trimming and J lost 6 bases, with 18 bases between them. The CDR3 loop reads CASQVGPGDTQYF. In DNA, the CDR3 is TGTGCCTCCCAAGTGGGGCCGGGGGATACGCAGTATTTT.

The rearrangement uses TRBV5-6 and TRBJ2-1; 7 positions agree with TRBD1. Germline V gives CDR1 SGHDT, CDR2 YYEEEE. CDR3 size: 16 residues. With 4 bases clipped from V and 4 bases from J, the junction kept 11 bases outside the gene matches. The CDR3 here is CASSPNRGVGYNEQFF. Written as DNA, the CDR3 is TGTGCCAGCAGCCCGAACAGGGGTGTGGGGTACAATGAGCAGTTCTTC.

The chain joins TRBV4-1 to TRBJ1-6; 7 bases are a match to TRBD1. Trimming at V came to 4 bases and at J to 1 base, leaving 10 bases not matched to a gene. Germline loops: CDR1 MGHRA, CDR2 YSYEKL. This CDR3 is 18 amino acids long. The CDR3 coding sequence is TGCGCCAGCAGCCTTCAGGGGGGCCGTGGATCCTATAATTCACCCCTCCACTTT. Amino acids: CASSLQGGRGSYNSPLHF.

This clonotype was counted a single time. The CDR3 DNA reads TGTGCCACCAGCAGAGACGGGACTAGCGGGAGGGCCGGGCAGTTCTTC. This sequence encodes CATSRDGTSGRAGQFF. V is TRBV15 and J is TRBJ2-1; 16 bases align to TRBD2. Germline assignment: CDR1 LNHNV and CDR2 YYDKDF (reference sequence). V lost 0 bases to trimming and J lost 12 bases; unmatched junction nucleotides: 5. The CDR3 length is 16 residues.

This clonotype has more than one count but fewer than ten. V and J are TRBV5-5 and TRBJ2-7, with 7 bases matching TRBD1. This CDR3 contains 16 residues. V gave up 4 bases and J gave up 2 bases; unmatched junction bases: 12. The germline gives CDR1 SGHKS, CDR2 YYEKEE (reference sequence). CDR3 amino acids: CASSKEIDRAAYEQYF. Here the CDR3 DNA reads TGTGCCAGCAGCAAGGAAATAGACAGGGCGGCCTACGAGCAGTACTTC.

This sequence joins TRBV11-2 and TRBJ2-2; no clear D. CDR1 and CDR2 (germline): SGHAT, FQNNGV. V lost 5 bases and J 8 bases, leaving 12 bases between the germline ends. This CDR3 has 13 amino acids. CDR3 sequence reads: CASSLKEGGELFF. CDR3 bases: TGTGCCAGCAGCCTGAAAGAAGGTGGGGAGCTGTTTTTT. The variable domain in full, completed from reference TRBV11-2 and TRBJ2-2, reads EAGVAQSPRYKIIEKRQSVAFWCNPISGHATLYWYQQILGQGPKLLIQFQNNGVVDDSQLPKDRFSAERLKGVDSTLKIQPAKLEDSAVYLCASSLKEGGELFFGEGSRLTVL.

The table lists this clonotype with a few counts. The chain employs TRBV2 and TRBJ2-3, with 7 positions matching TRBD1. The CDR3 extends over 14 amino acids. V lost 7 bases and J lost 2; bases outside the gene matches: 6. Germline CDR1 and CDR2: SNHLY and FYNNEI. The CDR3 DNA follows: TGTGCCAGCAAATGGACAGGCCCCACAGATACGCAGTATTTT. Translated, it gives CASKWTGPTDTQYF.

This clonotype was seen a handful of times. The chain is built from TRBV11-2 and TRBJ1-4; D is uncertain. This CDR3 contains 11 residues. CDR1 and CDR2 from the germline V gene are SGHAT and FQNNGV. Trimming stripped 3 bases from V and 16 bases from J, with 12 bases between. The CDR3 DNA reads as TGTGCCAGCAGCTTGGCGGGGTTCCAGTTTTTT. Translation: CASSLAGFQFF.

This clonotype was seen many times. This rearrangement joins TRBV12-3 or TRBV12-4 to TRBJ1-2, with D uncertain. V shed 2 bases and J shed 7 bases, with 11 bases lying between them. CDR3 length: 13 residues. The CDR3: CASSLNAGLGYTF. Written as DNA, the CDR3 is TGTGCCAGCAGTTTAAACGCCGGACTTGGCTACACCTTC.

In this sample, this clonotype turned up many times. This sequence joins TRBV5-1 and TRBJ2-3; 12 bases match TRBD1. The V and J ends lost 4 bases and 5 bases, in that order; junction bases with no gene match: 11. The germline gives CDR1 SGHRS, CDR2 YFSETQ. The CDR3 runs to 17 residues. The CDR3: CASSQSPGQGAGDTQYF. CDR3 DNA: TGCGCCAGCAGCCAATCTCCGGGACAGGGGGCTGGAGATACGCAGTATTTT. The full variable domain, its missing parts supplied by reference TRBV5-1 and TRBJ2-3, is KAGVTQTPRYLIKTRGQQVTLSCSPISGHRSVSWYQQTPGQGLQFLFEYFSETQRNKGNFPGRFSGRQFSNSRSEMNVSTLELGDSALYLCASSQSPGQGAGDTQYFGPGTRLTVL.

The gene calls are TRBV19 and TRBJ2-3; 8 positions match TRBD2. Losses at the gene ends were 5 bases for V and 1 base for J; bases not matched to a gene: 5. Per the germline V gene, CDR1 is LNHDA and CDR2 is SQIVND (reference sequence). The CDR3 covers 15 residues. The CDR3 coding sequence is TGTGCCAGTAGTGGGCTAGCGGGCCGCACAGATACGCAGTATTTT. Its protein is CASSGLAGRTDTQYF.

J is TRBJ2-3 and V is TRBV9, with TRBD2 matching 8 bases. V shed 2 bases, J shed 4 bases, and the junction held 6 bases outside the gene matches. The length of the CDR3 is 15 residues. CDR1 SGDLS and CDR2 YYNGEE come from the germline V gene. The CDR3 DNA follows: TGTGCCAGCAGCGTGGGCGGGAGGAACTCAGATACGCAGTATTTT. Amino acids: CASSVGGRNSDTQYF.

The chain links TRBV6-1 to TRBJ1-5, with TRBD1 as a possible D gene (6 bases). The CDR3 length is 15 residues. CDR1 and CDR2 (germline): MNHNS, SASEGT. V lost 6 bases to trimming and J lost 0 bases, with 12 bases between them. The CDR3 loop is CASRAGQLSNQPQHF. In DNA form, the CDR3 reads TGTGCCAGCAGGGCGGGACAACTTAGCAATCAGCCCCAGCATTTT.

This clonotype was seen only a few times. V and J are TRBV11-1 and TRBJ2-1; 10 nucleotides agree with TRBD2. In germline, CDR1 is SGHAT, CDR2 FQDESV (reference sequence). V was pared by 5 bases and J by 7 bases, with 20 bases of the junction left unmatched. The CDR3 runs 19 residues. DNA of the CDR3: TGTGCCAGCAGCCCCATAGCGGGGGGCCTAACAAACCCAAAGAATGAGCAGTTCTTC. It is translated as CASSPIAGGLTNPKNEQFF.

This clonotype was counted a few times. The CDR3 DNA reads TGTGCCAGCAGCTTATCCGGGACTAACTATGGCTACACCTTC. Translation: CASSLSGTNYGYTF. The J gene is TRBJ1-2, the V gene TRBV7-9; D is undetermined. The V gene's germline CDR1 is SEHNR and CDR2 FQNEAQ (reference sequence). V lost 2 bases to trimming and J lost 0 bases, with 7 bases between them. This CDR3 spans 14 amino acids.

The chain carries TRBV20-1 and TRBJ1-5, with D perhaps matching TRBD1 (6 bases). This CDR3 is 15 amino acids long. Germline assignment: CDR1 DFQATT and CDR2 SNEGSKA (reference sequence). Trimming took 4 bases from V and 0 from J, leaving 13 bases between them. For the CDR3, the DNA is TGCAGTGCTACCAGGGGCGGAACTAGCAATCAGCCCCAGCATTTT. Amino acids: CSATRGGTSNQPQHF.

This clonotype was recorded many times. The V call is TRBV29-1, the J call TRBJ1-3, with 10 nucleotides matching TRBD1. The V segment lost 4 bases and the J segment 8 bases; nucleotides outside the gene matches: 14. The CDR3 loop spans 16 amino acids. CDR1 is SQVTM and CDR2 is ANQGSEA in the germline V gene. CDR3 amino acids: CSVAGQGGSKADTIYF. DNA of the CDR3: TGCAGCGTTGCCGGACAGGGGGGTAGTAAAGCGGACACCATATATTTT.

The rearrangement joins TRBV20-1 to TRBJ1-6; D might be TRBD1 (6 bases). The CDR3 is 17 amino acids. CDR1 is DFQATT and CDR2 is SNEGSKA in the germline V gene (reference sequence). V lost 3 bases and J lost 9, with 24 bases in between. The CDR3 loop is CSASRASGALMRSPLHF. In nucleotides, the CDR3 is TGCAGTGCTAGCCGAGCCTCAGGGGCACTCATGCGTTCACCCCTCCACTTT.

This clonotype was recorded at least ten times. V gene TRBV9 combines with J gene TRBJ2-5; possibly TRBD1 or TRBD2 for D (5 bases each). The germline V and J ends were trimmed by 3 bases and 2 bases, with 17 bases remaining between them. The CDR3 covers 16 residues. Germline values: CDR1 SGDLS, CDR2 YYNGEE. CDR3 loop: CASSAAGLTAQETQYF. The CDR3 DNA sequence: TGTGCCAGCAGCGCGGCTGGACTGACAGCTCAAGAGACCCAGTACTTC.

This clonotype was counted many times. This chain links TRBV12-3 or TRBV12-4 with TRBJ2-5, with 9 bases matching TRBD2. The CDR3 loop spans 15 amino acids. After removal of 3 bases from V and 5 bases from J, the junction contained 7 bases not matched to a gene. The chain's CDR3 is CASSFLAGPEETQYF. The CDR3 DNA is TGTGCCAGCAGTTTTCTAGCGGGGCCCGAGGAGACCCAGTACTTC.

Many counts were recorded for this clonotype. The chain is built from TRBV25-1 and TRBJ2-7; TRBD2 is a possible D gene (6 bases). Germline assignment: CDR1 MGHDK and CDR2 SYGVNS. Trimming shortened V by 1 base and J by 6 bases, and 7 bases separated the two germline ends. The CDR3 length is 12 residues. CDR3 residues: CASSESGSEQYF. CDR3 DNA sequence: TGTGCCAGCAGTGAATCCGGGAGCGAGCAGTACTTC.

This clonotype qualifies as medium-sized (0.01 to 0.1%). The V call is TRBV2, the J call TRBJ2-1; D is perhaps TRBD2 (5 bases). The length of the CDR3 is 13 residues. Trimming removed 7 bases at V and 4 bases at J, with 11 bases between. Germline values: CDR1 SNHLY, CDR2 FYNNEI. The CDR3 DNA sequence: TGTGCCAGCAATGCGGGTCCATACAATGAGCAGTTCTTC. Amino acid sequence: CASNAGPYNEQFF. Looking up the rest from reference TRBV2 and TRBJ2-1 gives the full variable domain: EPEVTQTPSHQVTQMGQEVILRCVPISNHLYFYWYRQILGQKVEFLVSFYNNEISEKSEIFDDQFSVERPDGSNFTLKIRSTKLEDSAMYFCASNAGPYNEQFFGPGTRLTVL.

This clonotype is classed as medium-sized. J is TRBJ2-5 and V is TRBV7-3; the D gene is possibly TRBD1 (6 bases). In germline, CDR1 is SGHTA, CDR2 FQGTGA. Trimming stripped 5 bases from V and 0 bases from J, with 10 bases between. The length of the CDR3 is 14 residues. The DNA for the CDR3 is TGTGCCAGCAGCCTTACAGGGAACCAAGAGACCCAGTACTTC. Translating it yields CASSLTGNQETQYF. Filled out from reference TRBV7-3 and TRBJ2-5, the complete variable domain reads GAGVSQTPSNKVTEKGKYVELRCDPISGHTALYWYRQSLGQGPEFLIYFQGTGAADDSGLPNDRFFAVRPEGSVSTLKIQRTERGDSAVYLCASSLTGNQETQYFGPGTRLLVL.

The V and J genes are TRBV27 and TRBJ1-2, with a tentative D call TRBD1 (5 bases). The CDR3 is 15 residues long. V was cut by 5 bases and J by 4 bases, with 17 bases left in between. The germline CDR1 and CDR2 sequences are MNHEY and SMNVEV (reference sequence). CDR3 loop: CASSPTQGVVYGYTF. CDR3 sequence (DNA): TGTGCCAGCAGTCCCACCCAGGGTGTCGTCTATGGCTACACCTTC.

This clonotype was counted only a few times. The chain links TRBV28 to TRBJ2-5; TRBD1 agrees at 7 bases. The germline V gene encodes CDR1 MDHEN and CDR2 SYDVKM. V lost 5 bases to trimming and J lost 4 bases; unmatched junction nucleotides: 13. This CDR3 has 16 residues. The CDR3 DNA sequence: TGTGCCAGCAGTCCGGGGTGGGGACCAGGGGGAGAGACCCAGTACTTC. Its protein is CASSPGWGPGGETQYF.

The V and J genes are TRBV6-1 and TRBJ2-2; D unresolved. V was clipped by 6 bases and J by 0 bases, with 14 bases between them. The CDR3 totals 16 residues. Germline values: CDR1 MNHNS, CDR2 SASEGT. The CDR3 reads CASRPVGTTNTGELFF. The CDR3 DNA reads TGTGCCAGCAGACCGGTGGGAACTACGAACACCGGGGAGCTGTTTTTT.